These T cell receptor beta chains were read from a single sample in a study of blood T cell repertoires in COVID-19. TCRdb's table, derived via immunoSEQ multiplex PCR, lists solely in-frame clones and lacks some. Among approximately 140,000 clones listed, around four fifths were seen once. Sequencing was performed on peripheral blood. The receptor source for this set is a woman aged 40 to 49 with active or convalescent COVID-19. Each CDR3 is given with its conserved first and last residue. Each record gives: D gene, clone size, V gene, J gene, CDR3 DNA, CDR3 protein. A D gene is named only where the DNA matches it firmly. Rows give clone size only sometimes, using once, few, many, or a class for an expanded clone.

NA,NA,TRBV28,TRBJ1-2,TGTGCCAGCAGTTCCACCCGGGGCTACACCTTC,CASSSTRGYTF
TRBD1,NA,TRBV7-8,TRBJ2-7,TGTGCCAGCAGCTTCACATCGGGACAGGGGAACGAGCAGTACTTC,CASSFTSGQGNEQYF
NA,NA,TRBV6-6,TRBJ1-1,TGTGCCAGCAGTTACGACGTCGACAGGTTGAACACTGAAGCTTTCTTT,CASSYDVDRLNTEAFF
NA,NA,TRBV5-1,TRBJ2-5,TGCGCCAGCAGGGGGAGCTTAGGTCAAGAGACCCAGTACTTC,CASRGSLGQETQYF
TRBD1,few,TRBV2,TRBJ2-1,TGTGCCAGCAGGAAAGACAGGGTGAATGAGCAGTTCTTC,CASRKDRVNEQFF
NA,NA,TRBV6-5,TRBJ2-7,TGTGCCAGCAGACGGCAGGACACCCTCTCCTACGAGCAGTACTTC,CASRRQDTLSYEQYF
TRBD1,NA,TRBV7-6,TRBJ2-2,TGTGCCAGCAGCCACAGACAGGGGGCGAACACCGGGGAGCTGTTTTTT,CASSHRQGANTGELFF
NA,NA,TRBV6-6,TRBJ2-7,TGTGCCAGCACCACACAGGGCCGAAGCTCCTACGAGCAGTACTTC,CASTTQGRSSYEQYF
NA,few,TRBV5-1,TRBJ1-1,TGCGCCAGCAGCCTGGGTTGGACAGCCATGAACACTGAAGCTTTCTTT,CASSLGWTAMNTEAFF
TRBD2,once,TRBV4-3,TRBJ2-1,TGCGCCAGCAGCCAAGTTTCGCTAGCGGGGGGCTCCTACAATGAGCAGTTCTTC,CASSQVSLAGGSYNEQFF
TRBD1,NA,TRBV19,TRBJ1-5,TGTGCCAGTAGTGCAGAGCCGGGACAGGGGAATCAGCCCCAGCATTTT,CASSAEPGQGNQPQHF
TRBD1,NA,TRBV29-1,TRBJ1-2,TGCAGCGTTGCCAGGGGGCCCAACTATGGCTACACCTTC,CSVARGPNYGYTF
NA,NA,TRBV5-4,TRBJ1-6,TGTGCCAGCAGCCCCCAACGGGGTAGTCAAAATTCACCCCTCCACTTT,CASSPQRGSQNSPLHF
NA,NA,TRBV28,TRBJ1-5,TGTGCCAGCAGATCCGACAGGCCTAATCAGCCCCAGCATTTT,CASRSDRPNQPQHF
NA,NA,TRBV15,TRBJ1-4,TGTGCCACCAGCAGAGGGGCAGGGATCGTTAATGAAAAACTGTTTTTT,CATSRGAGIVNEKLFF
NA,NA,TRBV4-2,TRBJ2-1,TGTGCCAGCAGCCAAGATCGGAGCTTGGGTGAGCAGTTCTTC,CASSQDRSLGEQFF
NA,NA,TRBV2,TRBJ1-1,TGTGCCAGCGGGGCACAGGGCCCCACTGAAGCTTTCTTT,CASGAQGPTEAFF
NA,NA,TRBV10-2,TRBJ2-7,TGCGCCAGCAGCGGTAGGGGGACCCGCGAGCAGTACTTC,CASSGRGTREQYF
NA,NA,TRBV7-9,TRBJ1-2,TGTGCCATGAGCGGCCCAGCTAACTATGGCTACACCTTC,CAMSGPANYGYTF
TRBD1,once,TRBV19,TRBJ1-3,TGTGCCAGTAGTAGAAGACCGGGACAGGGGGCTGGAAACACCATATATTTT,CASSRRPGQGAGNTIYF
NA,NA,TRBV7-9,TRBJ1-3,TGTGCCAGCAGCTCAGACAGGGGAAACACCATATATTTT,CASSSDRGNTIYF
NA,NA,TRBV30,TRBJ2-3,TGTGCCTGGACCTCTACGGGGAGTTCCACAGATACGCAGTATTTT,CAWTSTGSSTDTQYF
TRBD1,NA,TRBV7-2,TRBJ2-7,TGTGCCAGCAGCTTAGCGCGTTCGGACAGGGGGTACTCCTACGAGCAGTACTTC,CASSLARSDRGYSYEQYF
TRBD1,NA,TRBV4-3,TRBJ1-2,TGCGCCAGCAGCCCGACAGGGAACTATGGCTACACCTTC,CASSPTGNYGYTF
NA,NA,TRBV6-2/TRBV6-3,TRBJ2-3,TGTGCCAGCAGTTACGAGCGGGTCGAAAAAAAAGATACGCAGTATTTT,CASSYERVEKKDTQYF
NA,NA,TRBV28,TRBJ2-3,TGTGCCAGCAGTTTCCTGGCAGGTACGCAGTATTTT,CASSFLAGTQYF
NA,NA,TRBV6-1,TRBJ1-2,TGTGCCAGCAGTGAAAGGAGGGGAAGGGACTATGGCTACACCTTC,CASSERRGRDYGYTF
NA,few,TRBV5-1,TRBJ2-7,TGCGCCAGCAGCATTTCACAGGGAAGCTCCTACGAGCAGTACTTC,CASSISQGSSYEQYF
NA,NA,TRBV7-9,TRBJ2-7,TGTGCCAGCGCGACAGCGTCCTACGAGCAGTACTTC,CASATASYEQYF
NA,few,TRBV28,TRBJ1-5,TGTGCCAGCAGTTTCCCGGGGATAGGCAATCAGCCCCAGCATTTT,CASSFPGIGNQPQHF
NA,NA,TRBV28,TRBJ1-1,TGTGCCAGCAGGAGGCCCTCCTTTGAAGCTTTCTTT,CASRRPSFEAFF
NA,once,TRBV6-1,TRBJ1-5,TGTGCCAGCAGTGGCCCTAAACACAGGTATAGCAATCAGCCCCAGCATTTT,CASSGPKHRYSNQPQHF
TRBD1,NA,TRBV28,TRBJ1-2,TGTGCCAGCAGTTTGAGCACAGGGGGCGCGGGCGGCTACACCTTC,CASSLSTGGAGGYTF
TRBD1,NA,TRBV28,TRBJ2-7,TGTGCCAGCAAGGCCCAGGACAGGGTCGGGCAGTACTTC,CASKAQDRVGQYF
TRBD1,NA,TRBV28,TRBJ2-1,TGTGCCAGCAGTTGGTCCCCTCTTGGGACAGTTGAGAATGAGCAGTTCTTC,CASSWSPLGTVENEQFF
NA,NA,TRBV19,TRBJ1-1,TGTGCCAGTAGTATGTGGCGAGGAGAGGCTGAAGCTTTCTTT,CASSMWRGEAEAFF
NA,NA,TRBV10-3,TRBJ1-1,TGTGCCATCAGCGTGGAGGGGCACACTGAAGCTTTCTTT,CAISVEGHTEAFF
NA,NA,TRBV23-1,TRBJ1-2,TGCGCCAGCAGTCAATCTCGGGACATTTATGGCTACACCTTC,CASSQSRDIYGYTF
TRBD1,NA,TRBV30,TRBJ1-2,TGTGCCTGGCGTAGACAGGGGGAGGTCTATGGCTACACCTTC,CAWRRQGEVYGYTF
NA,NA,TRBV24-1,TRBJ2-2,TGTGCCACCAGCGGGACCGGGGGGCTAATCGGGGAGCTGTTTTTT,CATSGTGGLIGELFF
NA,NA,TRBV18,TRBJ1-5,TGTGCCAGCTCACCACCTCCGGGTCAGCCCCAGCATTTT,CASSPPPGQPQHF
TRBD1,NA,TRBV5-1,TRBJ1-2,TGCGCCAGCTCACCCGCGGGGACAGGCTCTAACTATGGCTACACCTTC,CASSPAGTGSNYGYTF
NA,NA,TRBV6-2/TRBV6-3,TRBJ2-1,TGTGCCAGCAGTTACTCCCCTGTGGGCGGGGAGCAGTTCTTC,CASSYSPVGGEQFF
TRBD1,NA,TRBV6-6,TRBJ1-2,TGTGCCAGCAGACACAGGGGGGACAGTAACTATGGCTACACCTTC,CASRHRGDSNYGYTF
NA,NA,TRBV30,TRBJ2-3,TGTGCCTGGAGTAAGCCTACCCCCCCGGATACGCAGTATTTT,CAWSKPTPPDTQYF